This T cell receptor (beta chain) originates from a study of tumor and adjacent non-tumor tissue in lung cancer. Study-level results: Tumor repertoires had a smaller top 100 clone share than normal lung. Tumor TCR diversity, when higher, was linked to shorter survival. TCR diversity was significantly greater in tumor than normal lung tissue.

Worth noting for this clonotype: Its antigen is as yet unknown.

This sample's RNA came from whole unsorted tissue. The library came from three nested PCR rounds adapted from ARM-PCR protocols. TCRdb reprocessed the multiplex PCR reads with MiXCR, giving one entry per CDR3 protein. The profile shows 90,000 or so distinct CDR3 sequences, approximately 57% of them singletons. V lost 4 bases to trimming and J lost 4 bases, with 11 bases between them. CDR1 and CDR2 (germline): MNHNS, SASEGT. The CDR3 consists of 13 residues. The source material was lung tumor tissue. This clonotype originated in a man aged 65 to 79 with non-small cell lung cancer. The chain links TRBV6-1 to TRBJ2-7; a weak D match, TRBD2 (5 bases). DNA for the CDR3: TGTGCCAGCAGTGTGGAGGAATCTTACGAGCAGTACTTC. This sequence encodes CASSVEESYEQYF.